This entry describes one T cell receptor beta chain. Libraries were prepared by immunoSEQ multiplex PCR; TCRdb keeps only in-frame clonotypes and omits some of them. The sample has 250,000 to 350,000 clones, more than 70% seen once; the top ten hold over 9%. The sample is drawn from a study of blood T cell repertoires in COVID-19. Turning to the study itself: Sources were T cells, B-cell-depleted T cells, or PBMCs; the material itself was cDNA or gDNA.

CDR3 length: 14 residues. Germline assignment: CDR1 LGHDT and CDR2 YNNKEL (reference sequence). V was pared by 7 bases and J by 4 bases, with 5 bases of the junction left unmatched. The sample comprised peripheral blood. The sequence derives from a young woman with COVID-19, enrolled during active disease. The chain links TRBV3-1 (or the pseudogene TRBV3-2) to TRBJ2-2, with 8 bases aligning to TRBD2. This chain's CDR3 is CASNERESTGELFF. CDR3 sequence (DNA): TGTGCCAGCAACGAGCGGGAGAGCACCGGGGAGCTGTTTTTT.